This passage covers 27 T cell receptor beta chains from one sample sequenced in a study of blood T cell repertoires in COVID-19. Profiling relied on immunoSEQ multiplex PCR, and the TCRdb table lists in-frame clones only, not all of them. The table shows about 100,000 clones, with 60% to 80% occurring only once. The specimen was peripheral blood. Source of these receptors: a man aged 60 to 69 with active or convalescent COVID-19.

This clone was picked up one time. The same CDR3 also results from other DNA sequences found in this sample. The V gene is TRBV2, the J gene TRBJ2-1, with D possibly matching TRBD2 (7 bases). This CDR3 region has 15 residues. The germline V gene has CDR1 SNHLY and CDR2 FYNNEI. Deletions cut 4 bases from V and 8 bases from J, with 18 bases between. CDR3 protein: CASSGVGGGDDEQFF. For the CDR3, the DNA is TGTGCCAGCAGTGGGGTGGGAGGGGGTGACGATGAGCAGTTCTTC.

This chain's CDR3 is CASSTRQGDEQFF. As DNA, the CDR3 is TGCGCCAGCAGCACCCGACAGGGCGATGAGCAGTTCTTC. The rearrangement uses TRBV4-3 and TRBJ2-1; 7 positions match TRBD1. The germline V gene encodes CDR1 LGHNA and CDR2 YSLEER. The length of the CDR3 is 13 residues. V trimming: 5 bases; J trimming: 8 bases; junction bases outside the gene matches: 6.

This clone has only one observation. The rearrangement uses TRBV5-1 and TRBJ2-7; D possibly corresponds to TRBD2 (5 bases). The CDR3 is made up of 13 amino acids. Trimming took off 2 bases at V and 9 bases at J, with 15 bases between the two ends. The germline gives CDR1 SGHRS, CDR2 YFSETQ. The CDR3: CASSFDQERVQYF. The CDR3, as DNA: TGCGCCAGCAGCTTTGACCAGGAGAGGGTGCAGTACTTC.

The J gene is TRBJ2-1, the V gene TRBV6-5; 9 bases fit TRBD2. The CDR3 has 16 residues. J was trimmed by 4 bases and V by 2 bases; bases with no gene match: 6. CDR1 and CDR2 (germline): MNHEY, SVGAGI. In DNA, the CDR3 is TGTGCCAGCAGTTACCGTTGGACTAGCGAGTACAATGAGCAGTTCTTC. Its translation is CASSYRWTSEYNEQFF.

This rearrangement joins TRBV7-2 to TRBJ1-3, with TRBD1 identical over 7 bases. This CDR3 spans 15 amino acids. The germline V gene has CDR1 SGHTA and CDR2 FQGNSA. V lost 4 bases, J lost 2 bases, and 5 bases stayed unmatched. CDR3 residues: CASSYSGGPGNTIYF. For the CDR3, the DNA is TGTGCCAGCAGCTATTCAGGGGGACCTGGAAACACCATATATTTT.

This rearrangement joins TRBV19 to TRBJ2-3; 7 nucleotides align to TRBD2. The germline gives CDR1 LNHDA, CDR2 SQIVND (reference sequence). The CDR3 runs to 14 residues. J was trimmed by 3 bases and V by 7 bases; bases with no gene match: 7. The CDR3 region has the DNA TGTGCCAGTACAGGCGGGAGAGGAACAGATACGCAGTATTTT. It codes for CASTGGRGTDTQYF.

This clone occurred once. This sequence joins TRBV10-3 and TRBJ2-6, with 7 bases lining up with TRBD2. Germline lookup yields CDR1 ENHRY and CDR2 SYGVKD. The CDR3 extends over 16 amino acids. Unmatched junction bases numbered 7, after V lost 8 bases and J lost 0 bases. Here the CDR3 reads CAIGGTTYSGANVLTF. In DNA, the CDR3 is TGTGCCATCGGGGGGACTACCTACTCTGGGGCCAACGTCCTGACTTTC.

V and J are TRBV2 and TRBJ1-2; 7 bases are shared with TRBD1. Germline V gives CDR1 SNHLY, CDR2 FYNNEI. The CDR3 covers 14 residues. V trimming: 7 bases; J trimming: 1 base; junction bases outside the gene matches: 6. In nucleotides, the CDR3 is TGTGCCAGCAATCGACAGGGTGGTAACTATGGCTACACCTTC. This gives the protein CASNRQGGNYGYTF.

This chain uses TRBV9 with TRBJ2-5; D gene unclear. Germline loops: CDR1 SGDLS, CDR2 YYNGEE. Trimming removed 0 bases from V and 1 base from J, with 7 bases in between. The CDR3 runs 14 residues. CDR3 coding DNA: TGTGCCAGCAGCGTAGGCGATATCCAAGAGACCCAGTACTTC. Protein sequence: CASSVGDIQETQYF.

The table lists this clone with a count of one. This chain's CDR3 is CAIPNDRYQETQYF. The DNA for the CDR3 is TGTGCCATCCCGAACGACAGGTACCAAGAGACCCAGTACTTC. The gene calls are TRBV10-3 and TRBJ2-5, with D maybe TRBD1 (6 bases). The CDR3 extends over 14 amino acids. V dropped 8 bases and J dropped 0 bases, with 13 bases sitting between them. The germline V gene encodes CDR1 ENHRY and CDR2 SYGVKD.

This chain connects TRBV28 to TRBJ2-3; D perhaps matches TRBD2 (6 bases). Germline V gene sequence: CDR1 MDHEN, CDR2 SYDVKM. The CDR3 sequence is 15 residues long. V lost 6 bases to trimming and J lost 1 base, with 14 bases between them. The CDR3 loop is CASRPGGTGTDTQYF. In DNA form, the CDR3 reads TGTGCCAGCAGGCCCGGGGGAACGGGCACAGATACGCAGTATTTT.

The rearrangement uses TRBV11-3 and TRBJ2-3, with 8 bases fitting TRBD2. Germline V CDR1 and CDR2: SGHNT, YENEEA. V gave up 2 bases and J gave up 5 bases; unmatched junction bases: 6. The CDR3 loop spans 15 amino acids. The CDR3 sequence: CASSLQAGAGDTQYF. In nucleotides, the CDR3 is TGTGCCAGCAGCTTACAAGCGGGAGCGGGAGATACGCAGTATTTT.

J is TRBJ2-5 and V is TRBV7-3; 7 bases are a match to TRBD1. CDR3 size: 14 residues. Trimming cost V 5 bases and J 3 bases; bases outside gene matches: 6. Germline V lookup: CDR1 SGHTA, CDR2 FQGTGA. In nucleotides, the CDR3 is TGTGCCAGCAGCGCCTCCGGGACAGAAGAGACCCAGTACTTC. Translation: CASSASGTEETQYF.

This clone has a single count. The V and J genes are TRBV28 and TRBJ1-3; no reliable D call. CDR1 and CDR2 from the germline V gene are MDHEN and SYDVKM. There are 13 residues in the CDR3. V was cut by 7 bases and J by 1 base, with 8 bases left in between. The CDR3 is CASTEVSGNTIYF. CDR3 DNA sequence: TGTGCCAGCACGGAGGTTTCTGGAAACACCATATATTTT.

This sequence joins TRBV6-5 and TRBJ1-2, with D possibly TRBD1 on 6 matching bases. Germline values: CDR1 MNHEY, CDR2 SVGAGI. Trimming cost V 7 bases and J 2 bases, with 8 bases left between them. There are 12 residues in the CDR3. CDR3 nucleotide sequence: TGTGCCAGCAAGACAGGAAACTATGGCTACACCTTC. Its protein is CASKTGNYGYTF.

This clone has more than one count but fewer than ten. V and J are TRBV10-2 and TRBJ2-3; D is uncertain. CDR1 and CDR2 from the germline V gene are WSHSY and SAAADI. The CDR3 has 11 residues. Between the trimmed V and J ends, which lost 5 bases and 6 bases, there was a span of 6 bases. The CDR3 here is CASSQSDTQYF. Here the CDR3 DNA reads TGCGCCAGCAGTCAAAGCGATACGCAGTATTTT.

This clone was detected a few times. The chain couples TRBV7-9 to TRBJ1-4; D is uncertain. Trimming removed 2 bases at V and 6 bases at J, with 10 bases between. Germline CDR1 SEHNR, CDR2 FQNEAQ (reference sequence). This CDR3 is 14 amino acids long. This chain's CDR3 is CASSLTKADEKLFF. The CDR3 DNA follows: TGTGCCAGCAGCTTAACAAAAGCGGATGAAAAACTGTTTTTT.

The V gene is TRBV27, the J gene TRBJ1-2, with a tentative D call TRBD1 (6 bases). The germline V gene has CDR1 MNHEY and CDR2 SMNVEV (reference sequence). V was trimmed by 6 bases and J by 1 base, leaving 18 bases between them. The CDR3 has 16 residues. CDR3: CASSPRGGAFNYGYTF. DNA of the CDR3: TGTGCCAGCAGCCCTCGAGGGGGAGCGTTTAACTATGGCTACACCTTC.

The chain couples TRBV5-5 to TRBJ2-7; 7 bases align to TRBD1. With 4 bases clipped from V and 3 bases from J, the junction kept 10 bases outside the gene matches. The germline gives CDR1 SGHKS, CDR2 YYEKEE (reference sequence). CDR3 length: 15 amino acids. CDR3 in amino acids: CASSQNRDRIYEQYF. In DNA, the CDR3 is TGTGCCAGCAGCCAAAACCGGGACAGAATCTACGAGCAGTACTTC.

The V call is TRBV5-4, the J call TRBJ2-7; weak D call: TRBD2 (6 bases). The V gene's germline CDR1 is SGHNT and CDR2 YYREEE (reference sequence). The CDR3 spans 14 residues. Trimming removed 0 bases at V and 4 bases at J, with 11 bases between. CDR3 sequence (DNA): TGTGCCAGCAGCTTGGTGCGGGAATCTTACGAGCAGTACTTC. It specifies CASSLVRESYEQYF.

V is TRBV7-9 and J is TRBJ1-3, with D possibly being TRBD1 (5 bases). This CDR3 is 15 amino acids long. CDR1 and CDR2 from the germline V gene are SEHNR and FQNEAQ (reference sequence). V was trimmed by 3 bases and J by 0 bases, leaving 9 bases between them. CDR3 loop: CASSFPGRSGNTIYF. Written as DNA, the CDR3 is TGTGCCAGCAGCTTCCCAGGGCGCTCTGGAAACACCATATATTTT.

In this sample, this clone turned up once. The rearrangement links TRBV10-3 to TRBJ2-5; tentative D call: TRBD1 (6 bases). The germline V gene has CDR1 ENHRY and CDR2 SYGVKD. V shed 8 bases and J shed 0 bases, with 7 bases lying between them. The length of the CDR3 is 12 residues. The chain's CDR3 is CAIGQNQETQYF. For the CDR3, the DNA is TGTGCCATCGGACAGAACCAAGAGACCCAGTACTTC.

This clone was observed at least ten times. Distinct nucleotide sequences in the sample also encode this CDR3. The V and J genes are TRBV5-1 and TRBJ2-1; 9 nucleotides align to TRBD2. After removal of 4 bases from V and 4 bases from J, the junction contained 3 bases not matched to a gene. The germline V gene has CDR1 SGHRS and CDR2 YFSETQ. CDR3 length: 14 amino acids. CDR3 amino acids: CASSPGLAYNEQFF. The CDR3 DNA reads TGCGCCAGCAGCCCGGGACTAGCATACAATGAGCAGTTCTTC.

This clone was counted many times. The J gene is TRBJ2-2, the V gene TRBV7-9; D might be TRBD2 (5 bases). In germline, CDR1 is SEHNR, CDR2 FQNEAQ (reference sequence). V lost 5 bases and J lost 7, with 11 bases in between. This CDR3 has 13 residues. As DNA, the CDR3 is TGTGCCAGCAGCCCAAGAGCGGACGGGGAGCTGTTTTTT. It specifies CASSPRADGELFF.

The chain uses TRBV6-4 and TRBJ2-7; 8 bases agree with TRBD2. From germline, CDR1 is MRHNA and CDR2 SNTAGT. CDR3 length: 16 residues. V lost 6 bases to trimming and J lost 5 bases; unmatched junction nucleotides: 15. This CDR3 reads CASRPPPAGEDHEQYF. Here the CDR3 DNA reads TGTGCCAGCAGACCCCCCCCAGCGGGAGAGGATCACGAGCAGTACTTC.

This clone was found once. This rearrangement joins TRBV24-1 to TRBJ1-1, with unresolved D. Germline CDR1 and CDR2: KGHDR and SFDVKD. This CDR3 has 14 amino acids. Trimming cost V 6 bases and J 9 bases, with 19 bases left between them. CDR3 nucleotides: TGTGCCACCAGTTTAGACGGGAACACTGATAAAGCTTTCTTT. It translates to CATSLDGNTDKAFF.

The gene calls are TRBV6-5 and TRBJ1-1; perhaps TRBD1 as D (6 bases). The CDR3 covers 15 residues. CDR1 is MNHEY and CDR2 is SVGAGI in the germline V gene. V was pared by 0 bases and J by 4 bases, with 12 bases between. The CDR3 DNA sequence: TGTGCCAGCAGTTACTCGAATCAGGGGAGCACTGAAGCTTTCTTT. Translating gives CASSYSNQGSTEAFF.